This T cell receptor beta chain was identified in a study of Graves' ophthalmopathy and Graves' hyperthyroidism. Study as a whole: Peripheral blood was collected at initial diagnosis, before any treatment.

Germline CDR1 reads WSHSY; CDR2 reads SAAADI. V was cut by 0 bases and J by 0 bases, with 11 bases left in between. The CDR3 extends over 16 amino acids. With regard to this clonotype: Antigen unknown.

Amplification of the TCR beta CDR3 regions used RNA transcripts (as template). RT-PCR was first run with HTBI primers, then multiplex PCR in a second round. TCRdb reprocessed the multiplex PCR reads via MiXCR and lists one record per CDR3 protein. The data show about 700,000 distinct CDR3 sequences, approximately 40% seen once. The evidence that diagnosis relied on was clinical symptoms, serum thyroxine, TRAb, thyroid ultrasound and orbital computed tomography. Study-wide points: Blood also harbored most expanded thyroid clonotypes above 0.001 frequency. Sensitivity of about 91% and specificity of 70% to 84% were achieved when a 13-signature model separated ophthalmopathy from stable hyperthyroidism.

This clonotype originated in an adult man with Graves' ophthalmopathy. The sequencing input was peripheral blood. The chain employs TRBV10-2 and TRBJ1-1; no firm D call. CDR3 DNA: TGCGCCAGCAGTGAGTCAGGGCAAAGGCTGAACACTGAAGCTTTCTTT. Translated, it gives CASSESGQRLNTEAFF.